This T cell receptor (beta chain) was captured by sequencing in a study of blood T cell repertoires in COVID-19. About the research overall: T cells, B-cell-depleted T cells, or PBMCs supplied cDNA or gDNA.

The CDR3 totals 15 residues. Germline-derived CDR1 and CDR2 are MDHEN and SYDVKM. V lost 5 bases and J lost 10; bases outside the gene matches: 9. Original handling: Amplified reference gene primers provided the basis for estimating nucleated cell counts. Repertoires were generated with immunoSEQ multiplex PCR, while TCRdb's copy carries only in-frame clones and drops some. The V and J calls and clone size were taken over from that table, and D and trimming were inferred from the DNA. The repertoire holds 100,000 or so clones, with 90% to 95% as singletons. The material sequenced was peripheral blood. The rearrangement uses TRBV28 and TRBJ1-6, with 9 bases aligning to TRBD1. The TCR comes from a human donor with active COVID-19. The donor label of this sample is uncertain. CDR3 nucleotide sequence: TGTGCCAGCAGTACGCCGGGACAGGGCGGGTCACCCCTCCACTTT. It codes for CASSTPGQGGSPLHF. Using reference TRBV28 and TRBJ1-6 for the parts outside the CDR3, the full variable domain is DVKVTQSSRYLVKRTGEKVFLECVQDMDHENMFWYRQDPGLGLRLIYFSYDVKMKEKGDIPEGYSVSREKKERFSLILESASTNQTSMYLCASSTPGQGGSPLHFGNGTRLTVT.